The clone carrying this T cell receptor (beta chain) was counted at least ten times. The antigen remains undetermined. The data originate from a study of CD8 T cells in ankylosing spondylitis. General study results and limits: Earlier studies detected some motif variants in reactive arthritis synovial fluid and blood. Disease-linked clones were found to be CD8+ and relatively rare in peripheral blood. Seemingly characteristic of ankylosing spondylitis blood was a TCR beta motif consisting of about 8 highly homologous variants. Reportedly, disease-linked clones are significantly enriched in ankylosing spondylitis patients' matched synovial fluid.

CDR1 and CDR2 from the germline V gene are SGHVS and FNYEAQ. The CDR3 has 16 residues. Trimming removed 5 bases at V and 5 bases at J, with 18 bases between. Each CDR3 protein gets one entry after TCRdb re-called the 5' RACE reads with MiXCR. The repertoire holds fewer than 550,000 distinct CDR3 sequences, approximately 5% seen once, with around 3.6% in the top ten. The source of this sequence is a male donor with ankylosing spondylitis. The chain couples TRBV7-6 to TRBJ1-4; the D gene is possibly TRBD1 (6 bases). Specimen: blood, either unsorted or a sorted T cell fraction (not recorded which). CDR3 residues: CASSQITDSSNEKLFF. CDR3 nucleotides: TGTGCCAGCAGCCAAATTACGGACAGTTCGAATGAAAAACTGTTTTTT.